This T cell receptor beta chain was retrieved from a study of blood T cell repertoires in COVID-19. Residents of 24 US areas, aged roughly 18 to 95 years, made up the participants. During the 2 weeks before they entered the study, exposed participants had met someone with a PCR-confirmed or clinician-diagnosed COVID-19 case. This CDR3 region has 15 residues. Trimming removed 0 bases at V and 5 bases at J, with 10 bases between. Germline V gene data show CDR1 as LNHDA and CDR2 as SQIVND (reference sequence). Libraries were prepared by immunoSEQ multiplex PCR; TCRdb keeps only in-frame clonotypes and omits some of them. The profile shows hundreds of thousands of clones, around 84% of them singletons.

The clonotype comes from a middle-aged man who had been exposed to COVID-19. Source material: PBMCs or T cells enriched from blood (not recorded which). The V call is TRBV19, the J call TRBJ1-4; TRBD1 might be the D (6 bases). CDR3 amino acids: CASSIDYRENEKLFF. The CDR3 nucleotides are TGTGCCAGTAGTATAGATTACAGGGAGAATGAAAAACTGTTTTTT.